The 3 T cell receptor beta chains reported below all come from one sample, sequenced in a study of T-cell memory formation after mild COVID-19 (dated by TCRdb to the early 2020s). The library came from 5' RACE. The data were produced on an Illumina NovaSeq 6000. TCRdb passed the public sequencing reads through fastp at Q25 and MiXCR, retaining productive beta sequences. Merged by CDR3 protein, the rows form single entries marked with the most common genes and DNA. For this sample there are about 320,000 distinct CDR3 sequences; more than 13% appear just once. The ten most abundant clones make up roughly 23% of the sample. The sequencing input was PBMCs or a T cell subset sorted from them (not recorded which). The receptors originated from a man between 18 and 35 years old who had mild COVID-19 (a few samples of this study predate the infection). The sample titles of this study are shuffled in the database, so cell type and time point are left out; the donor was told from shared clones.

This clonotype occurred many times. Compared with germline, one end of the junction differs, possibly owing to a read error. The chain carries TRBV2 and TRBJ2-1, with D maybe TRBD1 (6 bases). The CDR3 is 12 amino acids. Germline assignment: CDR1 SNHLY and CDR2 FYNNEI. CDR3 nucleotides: TGTGCCAGCAGCGAAGGGGGCAATGAGCAGTTCTTC. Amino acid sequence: CASSEGGNEQFF.

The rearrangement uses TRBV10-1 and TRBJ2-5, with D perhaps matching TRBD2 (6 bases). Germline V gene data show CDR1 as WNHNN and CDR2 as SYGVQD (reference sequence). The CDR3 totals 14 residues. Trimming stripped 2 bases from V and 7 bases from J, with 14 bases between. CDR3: CASSELGPGGTQYF. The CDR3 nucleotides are TGCGCCAGCAGTGAGCTGGGCCCCGGGGGGACCCAGTACTTC.

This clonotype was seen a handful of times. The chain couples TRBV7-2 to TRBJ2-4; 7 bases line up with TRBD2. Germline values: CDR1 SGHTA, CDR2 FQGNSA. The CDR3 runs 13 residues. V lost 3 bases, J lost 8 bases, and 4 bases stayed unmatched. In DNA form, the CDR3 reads TGTGCCAGCAGCTTTCGGGCGGGAGACATTCAGTACTTC. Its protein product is CASSFRAGDIQYF. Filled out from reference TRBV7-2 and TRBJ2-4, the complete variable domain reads GAGVSQSPSNKVTEKGKDVELRCDPISGHTALYWYRQSLGQGLEFLIYFQGNSAPDKSGLPSDRFSAERTGGSVSTLTIQRTQQEDSAVYLCASSFRAGDIQYFGAGTRLSVL.